The 22 T cell receptor beta chains below all came from one sample that was sequenced in a study of T cell responses to AZD1222 COVID-19 vaccine. The repertoire was sequenced with immunoSEQ multiplex PCR; TCRdb's copy has only in-frame clones and lacks some. The sample has about 110,000 clones, around 92% seen once. The starting material was peripheral blood, obtained on day 0 of AZD1222 vaccination. These receptors were taken from an adult in good health.

This clone appeared once. The chain carries TRBV19 and TRBJ1-1; D not resolved. V was cut by 4 bases and J by 6 bases, with 12 bases left in between. This CDR3 has 13 amino acids. Germline V gives CDR1 LNHDA, CDR2 SQIVND (reference sequence). The CDR3 sequence is CASSTTDLAEAFF. The CDR3 coding sequence is TGTGCCAGTAGTACCACGGATCTCGCTGAAGCTTTCTTT.

The V call is TRBV5-1, the J call TRBJ1-1; D possibly corresponds to TRBD1 (5 bases). This CDR3 is 13 amino acids long. Trimming shortened V by 0 bases and J by 6 bases, and 9 bases separated the two germline ends. Germline lookup yields CDR1 SGHRS and CDR2 YFSETQ. CDR3 coding DNA: TGCGCCAGCAGCTTGGTAGGGGCGCCTGAAGCTTTCTTT. Protein sequence: CASSLVGAPEAFF.

The rearrangement links TRBV7-9 to TRBJ1-1, with D unclear. Germline V gene sequence: CDR1 SEHNR, CDR2 FQNEAQ (reference sequence). The CDR3 totals 15 residues. The ends were cut back, 5 bases at V and 1 base at J, with 14 bases in the middle. CDR3 region: CASSPTTLENTEAFF. In nucleotides, the CDR3 is TGTGCCAGCAGCCCAACGACACTGGAGAACACTGAAGCTTTCTTT.

The V gene is TRBV4-1, the J gene TRBJ1-1; D gene unclear. The V gene's germline CDR1 is MGHRA and CDR2 YSYEKL. This CDR3 spans 13 amino acids. Deletions cut 3 bases from V and 3 bases from J, with 8 bases between. CDR3 loop: CASSQGRDTEAFF. The CDR3 nucleotides read TGCGCCAGCAGCCAGGGCCGAGACACTGAAGCTTTCTTT.

The J gene is TRBJ1-2, the V gene TRBV7-9; D is unclear. Germline CDR1 reads SEHNR; CDR2 reads FQNEAQ (reference sequence). CDR3 length: 14 amino acids. Trimming took off 5 bases at V and 4 bases at J, with 14 bases between the two ends. The CDR3 region is CASSPNGPIYGYTF. The CDR3 bases are TGTGCCAGCAGCCCAAACGGACCTATCTATGGCTACACCTTC.

This rearrangement joins TRBV24-1 to TRBJ2-1; 10 nucleotides line up with TRBD1. Germline values: CDR1 KGHDR, CDR2 SFDVKD. This CDR3 is 17 amino acids long. V dropped 0 bases and J dropped 6; count of bases not matched to a gene: 7. The CDR3 DNA follows: TGTGCCACCAGTGATTTGTTCGGCGGACAGGGGGTCAATGAGCAGTTCTTC. The encoded protein is CATSDLFGGQGVNEQFF.

The CDR3 protein is CASSTGGGTEAFF. For the CDR3, the DNA is TGTGCCAGTAGTACAGGGGGCGGAACTGAAGCTTTCTTT. J is TRBJ1-1 and V is TRBV19, with 8 bases that match TRBD1. The CDR3 covers 13 residues. V lost 4 bases, J lost 5 bases, and 3 bases stayed unmatched. Germline lookup yields CDR1 LNHDA and CDR2 SQIVND (reference sequence).

The chain employs TRBV3-1 (or the pseudogene TRBV3-2) and TRBJ2-2, with 7 bases fitting TRBD2. The CDR3 is 14 amino acids. Germline values: CDR1 LGHDT, CDR2 YNNKEL (reference sequence). V dropped 1 base and J dropped 7; count of bases not matched to a gene: 3. The CDR3: CASSQGTSGGELFF. The CDR3 DNA is TGTGCCAGCAGCCAAGGGACTAGTGGCGGGGAGCTGTTTTTT.

V gene TRBV23-1 combines with J gene TRBJ1-5; D perhaps matches TRBD1 (6 bases). TRBV23-1 is an ORF; its function is uncertain. This CDR3 is 18 amino acids long. V was pared by 1 base and J by 4 bases, with 20 bases between. The CDR3 here is CASSQYPPYRVGNQPQHF. The CDR3 coding sequence is TGCGCCAGCAGTCAATACCCCCCGTACAGGGTGGGGAATCAGCCCCAGCATTTT.

The chain recombines TRBV7-9 with TRBJ2-1; D perhaps matches TRBD1 (5 bases). There are 12 residues in the CDR3. Germline V gives CDR1 SEHNR, CDR2 FQNEAQ (reference sequence). Trimming stripped 5 bases from V and 13 bases from J, with 15 bases between. The CDR3 region is CASSQGSLGQFF. The CDR3 coding sequence is TGTGCCAGCAGCCAGGGATCCCTCGGACAGTTCTTC.

In its sample, this clone ranks as medium-sized. V gene TRBV19 combines with J gene TRBJ2-1; the D gene is possibly TRBD2 (6 bases). Germline loops: CDR1 LNHDA, CDR2 SQIVND (reference sequence). This CDR3 has 15 amino acids. V shed 1 base and J shed 3 bases, with 10 bases lying between them. DNA for the CDR3: TGTGCCAGTAGTATAGGGAGGGAGGTCTACAATGAGCAGTTCTTC. Its translation: CASSIGREVYNEQFF.

This clone was seen a single time. The chain combines TRBV3-1 (or the pseudogene TRBV3-2) with TRBJ1-1, with D possibly being TRBD1 (5 bases). V was cut by 0 bases and J by 6 bases, with 14 bases left in between. Germline V CDR1 and CDR2: LGHDT, YNNKEL (reference sequence). The CDR3 totals 15 residues. The CDR3 nucleotides are TGTGCCAGCAGCCAAGATGGGGCAGGGAGGCCTGAAGCTTTCTTT. Translated, it gives CASSQDGAGRPEAFF.

The sample holds one count of this clone. The chain joins TRBV6-5 to TRBJ1-6; D remains unclear. This CDR3 has 14 residues. Germline-derived CDR1 and CDR2 are MNHEY and SVGAGI. Between the trimmed V and J ends, which lost 3 bases and 10 bases, there was a span of 13 bases. CDR3 nucleotide sequence: TGTGCCAGCAGTTATGACGAGGCGAGGTCACCCCTCCACTTT. Its translation is CASSYDEARSPLHF.

The rearrangement uses TRBV6-5 and TRBJ1-2; D unclear. Between the trimmed V and J ends, which lost 11 bases and 2 bases, there was a span of 15 bases. Germline CDR1 is MNHEY and CDR2 is SVGAGI. CDR3 length: 13 amino acids. The CDR3 protein is CAGTVSLNYGYTF. CDR3 DNA sequence: TGTGCCGGCACCGTCAGCTTGAACTATGGCTACACCTTC.

This clone has a handful of counts. This sequence joins TRBV7-8 and TRBJ2-4, with D perhaps matching TRBD2 (7 bases). In germline, CDR1 is SGHVS, CDR2 FQNEAQ. V was clipped by 4 bases and J by 9 bases, with 25 bases between them. This CDR3 is 17 amino acids long. CDR3 residues: CASSSLGGTTLGAIQYF. As DNA, the CDR3 is TGTGCCAGCAGCTCCCTAGGGGGGACTACCCTCGGGGCCATTCAGTACTTC. The entire variable domain, with the rest obtained from reference TRBV7-8 and TRBJ2-4, is as follows: GAGVSQSPRYKVAKRGQDVALRCDPISGHVSLFWYQQALGQGPEFLTYFQNEAQLDKSGLPSDRFFAERPEGSVSTLKIQRTQQEDSAVYLCASSSLGGTTLGAIQYFGAGTRLSVL.

The V gene is TRBV28, the J gene TRBJ2-3; 10 nucleotides line up with TRBD1. J was trimmed by 3 bases and V by 3 bases; bases with no gene match: 6. Germline CDR1 MDHEN, CDR2 SYDVKM. The CDR3 runs to 16 residues. In DNA, the CDR3 is TGTGCCAGCAGTTTCCGACAGGGGGCGGCTACAGATACGCAGTATTTT. Translating gives CASSFRQGAATDTQYF. Full variable domain (rest looked up from reference TRBV28 and TRBJ2-3): DVKVTQSSRYLVKRTGEKVFLECVQDMDHENMFWYRQDPGLGLRLIYFSYDVKMKEKGDIPEGYSVSREKKERFSLILESASTNQTSMYLCASSFRQGAATDTQYFGPGTRLTVL.

The rearrangement links TRBV24-1 to TRBJ2-7; no definite D call. The germline CDR1 and CDR2 sequences are KGHDR and SFDVKD. The CDR3 is 13 amino acids. V was clipped by 4 bases and J by 4 bases, with 10 bases between them. The CDR3 is CATSEEDPYEQYF. CDR3 bases: TGTGCCACCAGTGAGGAAGACCCTTACGAGCAGTACTTC.

The chain employs TRBV18 and TRBJ2-1; D is possibly TRBD1 (5 bases). The germline gives CDR1 KGHSH, CDR2 LQKENI. V lost 3 bases and J 5 bases, leaving 11 bases between the germline ends. The CDR3 runs to 14 residues. The DNA of the CDR3 is TGTGCCAGCTCACCCTCAGGGATCCACAATGAGCAGTTCTTC. This gives the protein CASSPSGIHNEQFF. Full variable domain (remainder filled in from reference TRBV18 and TRBJ2-1): NAGVMQNPRHLVRRRGQEARLRCSPMKGHSHVYWYRQLPEEGLKFMVYLQKENIIDESGMPKERFSAEFPKEGPSILRIQQVVRGDSAAYFCASSPSGIHNEQFFGPGTRLTVL.

Only a few counts were recorded for this clone. The chain carries TRBV11-3 and TRBJ2-3; 13 positions match TRBD2. Trimming removed 3 bases from V and 1 base from J; junction bases left unmatched: 4. Germline V gene lookup returns CDR1 SGHNT and CDR2 YENEEA. This CDR3 is 17 amino acids long. CDR3: CASSFWGLAGRTDTQYF. CDR3 nucleotide sequence: TGTGCCAGCAGCTTTTGGGGACTAGCGGGGCGCACAGATACGCAGTATTTT.

This clone was seen only once. The chain carries TRBV30 and TRBJ2-1; TRBD2 matches at 7 bases. This CDR3 is 13 amino acids long. The germline V gene has CDR1 GTSNPN and CDR2 SVGIG (reference sequence). The V gene end was trimmed by 6 bases and the J gene end by 8 bases; junction bases not matched to a gene: 10. CDR3 DNA: TGTGCCTGCCAGCGGGACCTACCCTATGAGCAGTTCTTC. Protein: CACQRDLPYEQFF.

This sequence joins TRBV5-4 and TRBJ2-5, with D tentatively TRBD2 (6 bases). The ends were cut back, 1 base at V and 5 bases at J, with 12 bases in the middle. There are 14 residues in the CDR3. Looked up from germline, CDR1 is SGHNT and CDR2 is YYREEE (reference sequence). The CDR3 loop reads CASSLSRGRETQYF. CDR3 in DNA: TGTGCCAGCAGCTTGAGTCGAGGGAGGGAGACCCAGTACTTC.

This clone occurred once. J is TRBJ1-3 and V is TRBV18; D is uncertain. The CDR3 has 15 amino acids. V gave up 2 bases and J gave up 0 bases, with 8 bases separating them. Germline V CDR1 and CDR2: KGHSH, LQKENI. In DNA form, the CDR3 reads TGTGCCAGCTCACCAGGCACGAGCTCTGGAAACACCATATATTTT. It translates to CASSPGTSSGNTIYF.